A single sample is the source of the 2 T cell receptor beta chains below, sequenced in a study of T cell changes during pregnancy in multiple sclerosis. Method: immunoSEQ multiplex PCR; TCRdb's copy keeps in-frame clones and lacks some. The sample contains 100,000 or so clones, around 90% of which appear only once. The sample in question was peripheral blood, obtained in the second trimester of pregnancy. The receptors originated from a female donor with multiple sclerosis, enrolled in a pregnancy study.

This clone was observed a few times. The chain recombines TRBV7-2 with TRBJ1-3; 7 bases match TRBD1. The germline V gene encodes CDR1 SGHTA and CDR2 FQGNSA. Losses at the gene ends were 4 bases for V and 0 bases for J; bases not matched to a gene: 3. The CDR3 covers 15 residues. The CDR3 DNA follows: TGTGCCAGCAGCTCCTACAGGGGCTCTGGAAACACCATATATTTT. Protein sequence: CASSSYRGSGNTIYF.

The J gene is TRBJ1-1, the V gene TRBV29-1; 8 bases are a match to TRBD1. CDR3 length: 12 amino acids. Germline V gene lookup returns CDR1 SQVTM and CDR2 ANQGSEA. J was trimmed by 6 bases and V by 6 bases; bases with no gene match: 6. The CDR3 sequence: CSVVGQVAEAFF. CDR3 in DNA: TGCAGCGTCGTGGGACAGGTCGCTGAAGCTTTCTTT.